This T cell receptor beta chain was recovered during a study of blood T cells in healthy people across ages. For the study at large: Every two T cells gave about one barcoded beta molecule via template switching. Study findings and constraints: Comparison with aged donors showed that long-lived donors had more naive CD4+ cells and higher diversity.

Germline values: CDR1 SGHNT, CDR2 YENEEA. This CDR3 contains 15 residues. Donors ranged from roughly 6 to 100 years old and were healthy Caucasians in Russia. The use of a sample-barcoded 5' primer and a J-beta primer mix characterized a second PCR of roughly 7 to 11 cycles. From the 5' RACE reads, TCRdb called clonotypes with MiXCR, one entry per CDR3 protein. The sample gives roughly 900,000 distinct CDR3 sequences, 25% to 35% of which show up once; roughly 17% is in the top ten. As regards this clonotype: Its antigen is unidentified. A much larger clone differs by one base, so this may be a read error.

The chain is built from TRBV11-3 and TRBJ2-1; 8 bases agree with TRBD1. The TCR originated in an elderly woman in good health. The sample consisted of blood. The CDR3 loop is CASSLRQGLNNEQVF. For the CDR3, the DNA is TGTGCCAGCAGCTTAAGACAGGGGCTCAACAATGAGCAGGTCTTC.